Presented here are 28 T cell receptor beta chains from one specimen sequenced in a study of blood T cell repertoires in COVID-19 (dated by TCRdb to 2018 to 2021). Libraries were prepared through the immunoSEQ multiplex PCR assay. Not all clones reach the TCRdb copy of this immuneACCESS table, which keeps in-frame sequences only. Checked studies attribute under half of the gap to unresolved V genes and leave the rest unexplained. Here the sample has around 130,000 clones; approximately 71% occur a single time. Together, the top ten hold 7.9% of the sample. The sequencing input was peripheral blood. The receptors were gathered from a human donor in a cohort sampled during active COVID-19.

The V and J genes are TRBV2 and TRBJ2-5; tentative D call: TRBD1 (5 bases). The germline V gene has CDR1 SNHLY and CDR2 FYNNEI. V gave up 1 base and J gave up 9 bases, with 12 bases separating them. There are 13 residues in the CDR3. The CDR3 reads CASSEGYRSSQYF. The CDR3 bases are TGTGCCAGCAGTGAAGGATACAGGAGCTCCCAGTACTTC.

The genes are TRBV6-1 and TRBJ1-1, with D maybe TRBD1 (5 bases). The V gene lost 2 bases and the J gene lost 4 bases, with 17 bases spanning the gap. Looked up from germline, CDR1 is MNHNS and CDR2 is SASEGT. The CDR3 runs to 16 residues. In DNA form, the CDR3 reads TGTGCCAGCAGTGAATCCTTAACAGGAACGACCACTGAAGCTTTCTTT. It yields the protein CASSESLTGTTTEAFF.

The chain links TRBV7-2 to TRBJ2-1; a possible D gene is TRBD1 (5 bases). The CDR3 has 16 residues. Trimming took 1 base from V and 0 from J, leaving 10 bases between them. Germline V gene data show CDR1 as SGHTA and CDR2 as FQGNSA. CDR3 coding DNA: TGTGCCAGCAGCTTAGTCCAGGGATTCTCCTACAATGAGCAGTTCTTC. Its translation is CASSLVQGFSYNEQFF.

V is TRBV4-2 and J is TRBJ2-7; no clear D gene. CDR1 and CDR2 from the germline V gene are LGHNA and YNFKEQ. The V and J ends lost 4 bases and 2 bases respectively, with 18 bases between them. The CDR3 is 16 amino acids. As DNA, the CDR3 is TGTGCCAGCAGCCGTGACCCTCGGCAGCGCGCCTACGAGCAGTACTTC. Its translation is CASSRDPRQRAYEQYF.

The genes are TRBV6-5 and TRBJ2-7, with 7 nucleotides matching TRBD2. Trimming removed 0 bases from V and 5 bases from J; junction bases left unmatched: 7. The CDR3 is made up of 15 amino acids. The germline V gene encodes CDR1 MNHEY and CDR2 SVGAGI. Here the CDR3 reads CASSYSGEGRDEQYF. DNA of the CDR3: TGTGCCAGCAGTTACTCGGGGGAAGGGAGGGACGAGCAGTACTTC.

The chain carries TRBV10-2 and TRBJ2-7; 8 bases agree with TRBD1. Per germline, CDR1 WSHSY and CDR2 SAAADI. CDR3 size: 14 residues. After removal of 3 bases from V and 5 bases from J, the junction contained 6 bases not matched to a gene. This CDR3 reads CASSDSGGPNEQYF. The CDR3 DNA follows: TGCGCCAGCAGTGACTCAGGGGGCCCCAACGAGCAGTACTTC.

The chain couples TRBV5-1 to TRBJ1-1, with 7 bases aligning to TRBD1. CDR3 size: 18 residues. The germline V gene has CDR1 SGHRS and CDR2 YFSETQ. Unmatched junction bases numbered 17, after V lost 4 bases and J lost 2 bases. This CDR3 is CASSIRVAGGGINTEAFF. The CDR3 nucleotides are TGCGCCAGCAGCATAAGGGTGGCAGGGGGAGGAATAAACACTGAAGCTTTCTTT. Supplemented by reference TRBV5-1 and TRBJ1-1, the full variable domain reads KAGVTQTPRYLIKTRGQQVTLSCSPISGHRSVSWYQQTPGQGLQFLFEYFSETQRNKGNFPGRFSGRQFSNSRSEMNVSTLELGDSALYLCASSIRVAGGGINTEAFFGQGTRLTVV.

This clone occurred a few times. The chain employs TRBV28 and TRBJ2-7; D remains ambiguous. Deletions cut 2 bases from V and 3 bases from J, with 14 bases between. This CDR3 has 15 amino acids. The V gene's germline CDR1 is MDHEN and CDR2 SYDVKM. In nucleotides, the CDR3 is TGTGCCAGCAGTTTAGGTGGAGCTGGAAACTACGAGCAGTACTTC. It encodes CASSLGGAGNYEQYF.

The CDR3 protein is CASSLGRGPNQPQHF. The CDR3 DNA reads TGTGCCAGCAGCTTAGGTAGGGGCCCAAATCAGCCCCAGCATTTT. The chain couples TRBV7-8 to TRBJ1-5; maybe TRBD1 (5 bases). V gave up 1 base and J gave up 4 bases, with 11 bases separating them. CDR1 SGHVS and CDR2 FQNEAQ come from the germline V gene. The CDR3 extends over 15 amino acids.

The chain links TRBV11-3 to TRBJ1-1; a possible D gene is TRBD1 (5 bases). The V gene's germline CDR1 is SGHNT and CDR2 YENEEA. Trimming pared 0 bases from V and 0 bases from J, leaving 14 bases between. The CDR3 is made up of 17 amino acids. The CDR3: CASSLDGARSMNTEAFF. CDR3 in DNA: TGTGCCAGCAGCTTAGATGGGGCTCGGAGCATGAACACTGAAGCTTTCTTT.

This chain links TRBV5-1 with TRBJ2-7, with 7 bases aligning to TRBD1. Germline CDR1 reads SGHRS; CDR2 reads YFSETQ. J gave up 0 bases and V 5 bases, and 11 bases lay outside the gene matches. CDR3 length equals 16 residues. In DNA, the CDR3 is TGCGCCAGCAGATCTATTGACAGGGTACCCTCCTACGAGCAGTACTTC. It translates to CASRSIDRVPSYEQYF.

In nucleotides, the CDR3 is TGTGCCAGCTCCCTGGGAGACTACTACGAGCAGTACTTC. Amino acids: CASSLGDYYEQYF. The chain recombines TRBV18 with TRBJ2-7, with a tentative D call TRBD2 (5 bases). The CDR3 loop spans 13 amino acids. CDR1 is KGHSH and CDR2 is LQKENI in the germline V gene. The V and J ends lost 6 bases and 3 bases respectively, with 12 bases between them.

This rearrangement joins TRBV10-3 to TRBJ2-7; D unclear. The V and J ends lost 4 bases and 2 bases respectively, with 9 bases between them. The CDR3 spans 13 residues. The germline V gene encodes CDR1 ENHRY and CDR2 SYGVKD. The CDR3 DNA reads as TGTGCCATCAGTGGACTGATTACCTACGAGCAGTACTTC. It translates to CAISGLITYEQYF.

This clone came up a few times. This chain connects TRBV12-2 to TRBJ2-2; TRBD1, the D gene given by the table, was not confirmed from the DNA. TRBV12-2 is labeled a pseudogene. The CDR3 totals 19 residues. The DNA of the CDR3 is TGTGCAAGTCGATGTCATCCGGATCGGGACAGGGCGAACACCGGGGAGCTGTTTTTT. It yields the protein CASRCHPDRDRANTGELFF.

The chain joins TRBV28 to TRBJ1-1; D remains ambiguous. Germline CDR1 reads MDHEN; CDR2 reads SYDVKM. Trimming removed 2 bases from V and 9 bases from J, with 22 bases in between. The CDR3 contains 16 residues. The CDR3 region is CASSLRGMAPLNQAFF. In nucleotides, the CDR3 is TGTGCCAGCAGTTTAAGAGGTATGGCTCCTCTAAACCAAGCTTTCTTT.

The genes are TRBV12-3 or TRBV12-4 and TRBJ2-5; the D is unclear. The CDR3 extends over 13 amino acids. Trimming pared 1 base from V and 3 bases from J, leaving 6 bases between. CDR3 DNA sequence: TGTGCCAGCAGTTTAGACATCGAAGAGACCCAGTACTTC. It yields the protein CASSLDIEETQYF.

A few counts support this clone. This chain joins TRBV19 and TRBJ1-6; 10 nucleotides match TRBD1. CDR1 is LNHDA and CDR2 is SQIVND in the germline V gene (reference sequence). The CDR3 is made up of 16 amino acids. V gave up 5 bases and J gave up 3 bases; unmatched junction bases: 4. The CDR3 bases are TGTGCCAGTAGTCCGGGACAGGGGTTCTATAATTCACCCCTCCACTTT. Translated: CASSPGQGFYNSPLHF. Full variable domain (missing parts from reference TRBV19 and TRBJ1-6): DGGITQSPKYLFRKEGQNVTLSCEQNLNHDAMYWYRQDPGQGLRLIYYSQIVNDFQKGDIAEGYSVSREKKESFPLTVTSAQKNPTAFYLCASSPGQGFYNSPLHFGNGTRLTVT.

The CDR3 reads CASSFTGYEQYF. CDR3 nucleotides: TGTGCCAGCAGCTTCACAGGCTACGAGCAGTACTTC. V is TRBV5-6 and J is TRBJ2-7; tentative D call: TRBD1 (5 bases). CDR3 size: 12 residues. CDR1 is SGHDT and CDR2 is YYEEEE in the germline V gene. The V end lost 2 bases, the J end lost 3 bases, and 6 bases lay between the germline ends.

The genes are TRBV4-1 and TRBJ2-7; weak D call: TRBD2 (7 bases). CDR3 length: 14 amino acids. Trimming removed 0 bases at V and 7 bases at J, with 13 bases between. Germline CDR1 reads MGHRA; CDR2 reads YSYEKL. The CDR3 nucleotides read TGCGCCAGCAGCCAAGATGGGGGGGCCGGGGAGCAGTACTTC. It is translated as CASSQDGGAGEQYF.

The chain is built from TRBV7-6 and TRBJ2-7, with D possibly matching TRBD1 (6 bases). The V gene lost 1 base and the J gene lost 2 bases, with 12 bases spanning the gap. Germline V gene lookup returns CDR1 SGHVS and CDR2 FNYEAQ. CDR3 length: 15 amino acids. CDR3 bases: TGTGCCAGCAGCTTAGGACTGGACAGACCCTACGAGCAGTACTTC. Residues: CASSLGLDRPYEQYF.

The chain joins TRBV6-5 to TRBJ2-7; 7 bases line up with TRBD1. Germline V gene sequence: CDR1 MNHEY, CDR2 SVGAGI. CDR3 length equals 15 residues. The V and J ends lost 5 bases and 0 bases, in that order; junction bases with no gene match: 7. The CDR3 loop is CASSKPGQSSYEQYF. CDR3 bases: TGTGCCAGCAGTAAACCGGGACAGAGCTCCTACGAGCAGTACTTC.

The CDR3 spells CASRGDRGQYGYTF. As DNA, the CDR3 is TGTGCCAGCAGGGGGGACAGGGGGCAGTATGGCTACACCTTC. The chain is built from TRBV25-1 and TRBJ1-2; 12 positions match TRBD1. Germline values: CDR1 MGHDK, CDR2 SYGVNS. V shed 6 bases, J shed 5 bases, and the junction held 4 bases outside the gene matches. There are 14 residues in the CDR3.

The gene calls are TRBV2 and TRBJ2-3; unclear D gene. V was pared by 6 bases and J by 4 bases, with 17 bases between. Germline CDR1 SNHLY, CDR2 FYNNEI. CDR3 length equals 15 residues. DNA for the CDR3: TGTGCCAGCAGGCCCGGGTCGCGGCCCGCAGATACGCAGTATTTT. Translation: CASRPGSRPADTQYF.

V gene TRBV5-8 combines with J gene TRBJ2-6; D unclear. Germline V gives CDR1 SGHTS, CDR2 YDEGEE. The V end lost 7 bases, the J end lost 0 bases, and 8 bases lay between the germline ends. This CDR3 spans 14 amino acids. The DNA of the CDR3 is TGTGCCAGCGGAGCGTACTCTGGGGCCAACGTCCTGACTTTC. Translating gives CASGAYSGANVLTF. The full variable domain, completed using reference TRBV5-8 and TRBJ2-6, is EAGVTQSPTHLIKTRGQQATLRCSPISGHTSVYWYQQALGLGLQFLLWYDEGEERNRGNFPPRFSGRQFPNYSSELNVNALELEDSALYLCASGAYSGANVLTFGAGSRLTVL.

The genes are TRBV5-1 and TRBJ1-1; no definite D call. Germline lookup yields CDR1 SGHRS and CDR2 YFSETQ. The CDR3 is 16 residues long. V was clipped by 4 bases and J by 0 bases, with 16 bases between them. The DNA of the CDR3 is TGCGCCAGCAGCACCGGGGATCGAATGCTGAACACTGAAGCTTTCTTT. Its protein is CASSTGDRMLNTEAFF. The entire variable domain, with the rest obtained from reference TRBV5-1 and TRBJ1-1, is as follows: KAGVTQTPRYLIKTRGQQVTLSCSPISGHRSVSWYQQTPGQGLQFLFEYFSETQRNKGNFPGRFSGRQFSNSRSEMNVSTLELGDSALYLCASSTGDRMLNTEAFFGQGTRLTVV.

The V gene is TRBV27, the J gene TRBJ2-5; D might be TRBD2 (6 bases). The V end was cut by 3 bases, the J end by 4 bases, with 9 bases between. The CDR3 is 13 residues long. In germline, CDR1 is MNHEY, CDR2 SMNVEV (reference sequence). CDR3: CASSLVGGETQYF. CDR3 bases: TGTGCCAGCAGTTTGGTGGGGGGAGAGACCCAGTACTTC.

The rearrangement links TRBV5-1 to TRBJ1-1; D is perhaps TRBD1 (5 bases). Germline CDR1 and CDR2: SGHRS and YFSETQ. The CDR3 covers 14 residues. Trimming took off 0 bases at V and 12 bases at J, with 18 bases between the two ends. The CDR3 spells CASSLVSGINSPFF. DNA for the CDR3: TGCGCCAGCAGCTTGGTATCAGGGATCAACAGTCCTTTCTTT. Complete variable domain (other parts from reference TRBV5-1 and TRBJ1-1): KAGVTQTPRYLIKTRGQQVTLSCSPISGHRSVSWYQQTPGQGLQFLFEYFSETQRNKGNFPGRFSGRQFSNSRSEMNVSTLELGDSALYLCASSLVSGINSPFFGQGTRLTVV.

V and J are TRBV10-3 and TRBJ1-1; maybe TRBD1 (5 bases). The CDR3 consists of 14 residues. The V end lost 0 bases, the J end lost 5 bases, and 10 bases lay between the germline ends. The germline V gene has CDR1 ENHRY and CDR2 SYGVKD. The CDR3 nucleotides are TGTGCCATCAGTGAGTCGAAAGGGGATACTGAAGCTTTCTTT. It is translated as CAISESKGDTEAFF.